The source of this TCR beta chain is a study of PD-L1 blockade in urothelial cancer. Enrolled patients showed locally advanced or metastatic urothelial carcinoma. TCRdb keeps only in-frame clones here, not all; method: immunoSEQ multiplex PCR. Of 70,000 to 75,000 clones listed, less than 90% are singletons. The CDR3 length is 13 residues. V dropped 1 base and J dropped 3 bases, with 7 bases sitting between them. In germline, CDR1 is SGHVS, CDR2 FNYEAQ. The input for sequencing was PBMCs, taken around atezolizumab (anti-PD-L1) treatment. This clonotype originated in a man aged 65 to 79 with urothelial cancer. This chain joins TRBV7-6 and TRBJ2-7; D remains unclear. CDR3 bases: TGTGCCAGCAGCTTAGGCGGCTACTACGAGCAGTACTTC. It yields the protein CASSLGGYYEQYF.